A single sample is the source of the 22 T cell receptor beta chains below, sequenced in a study of blood T cell repertoires in COVID-19. Some clones are missing from TCRdb's copy, which holds only in-frame ones; the method was immunoSEQ multiplex PCR. The profile covers about 170,000 clones, with about four fifths appearing a single time and around 2.7% taken by the ten largest. Sequenced material: peripheral blood. These receptors all come from a woman older than 75 with COVID-19, enrolled during active disease.

The gene calls are TRBV19 and TRBJ2-1, with 7 bases that match TRBD2. Germline values: CDR1 LNHDA, CDR2 SQIVND (reference sequence). CDR3 size: 15 residues. With V trimmed by 5 bases and J by 4 bases, 8 bases remained unmatched. The CDR3 DNA follows: TGTGCCAGTAGTTCGGCGGCTAGCGGATACAATGAGCAGTTCTTC. Amino acids: CASSSAASGYNEQFF.

The chain carries TRBV2 and TRBJ2-5; D possibly corresponds to TRBD2 (5 bases). This CDR3 is built from 14 residues. The germline gives CDR1 SNHLY, CDR2 FYNNEI. The germline V and J ends were trimmed by 2 bases and 1 base, with 8 bases remaining between them. The CDR3 DNA is TGTGCCAGCAGTGAAAGGCGGGCCCAAGAGACCCAGTACTTC. Amino acids: CASSERRAQETQYF. The variable domain in full, completed from reference TRBV2 and TRBJ2-5, reads EPEVTQTPSHQVTQMGQEVILRCVPISNHLYFYWYRQILGQKVEFLVSFYNNEISEKSEIFDDQFSVERPDGSNFTLKIRSTKLEDSAMYFCASSERRAQETQYFGPGTRLLVL.

This clone has a handful of counts. The chain links TRBV10-1 to TRBJ1-3; TRBD1 matches at 7 bases. CDR1 and CDR2 (germline): WNHNN, SYGVQD (reference sequence). The CDR3 length is 16 residues. The ends lost 5 bases at V and 0 bases at J; junction bases unmatched: 7. This CDR3 is CASSRDRPYSGNTIYF. CDR3 DNA: TGCGCCAGCAGTCGGGACAGACCGTACTCTGGAAACACCATATATTTT.

CDR3: CATPGQGAGQPQHF. CDR3 DNA sequence: TGTGCCACTCCGGGACAGGGGGCCGGTCAGCCCCAGCATTTT. V gene TRBV28 combines with J gene TRBJ1-5, with TRBD1 matching 12 bases. The CDR3 is 14 residues long. CDR1 and CDR2 from the germline V gene are MDHEN and SYDVKM. With V trimmed by 10 bases and J by 6 bases, 7 bases remained unmatched.

This rearrangement joins TRBV19 to TRBJ2-5; TRBD1 matches at 8 bases. J lost 4 bases, V lost 6 bases, and 10 bases had no gene match. The CDR3 is 15 amino acids. Per the germline V gene, CDR1 is LNHDA and CDR2 is SQIVND (reference sequence). The CDR3 nucleotides read TGTGCCAGTAGCCTTAAGACAGGGGTAGGAGAGACCCAGTACTTC. Encoded protein: CASSLKTGVGETQYF.

The chain uses TRBV19 and TRBJ2-7; 10 nucleotides match TRBD1. Germline trimming cut 8 bases from V and 2 bases from J; bases unmatched to any gene: 6. Germline V gives CDR1 LNHDA, CDR2 SQIVND (reference sequence). This CDR3 is 14 amino acids long. The chain's CDR3 is CASSLTGGTYEQYF. CDR3 nucleotides: TGTGCCAGTTCGCTGACAGGGGGCACCTACGAGCAGTACTTC.

This chain joins TRBV10-3 and TRBJ2-2; 12 bases match TRBD2. Germline lookup yields CDR1 ENHRY and CDR2 SYGVKD. There are 20 residues in the CDR3. The trim removed 7 bases at V and 0 bases at J, leaving 15 bases unmatched. The CDR3 DNA follows: TGTGCCATCACCGAGGGGGCTAGCGGGAGGGGGAACGCGAACACCGGGGAGCTGTTTTTT. Protein: CAITEGASGRGNANTGELFF.

This chain links TRBV9 with TRBJ2-7, with D tentatively TRBD2 (5 bases). Looked up from germline, CDR1 is SGDLS and CDR2 is YYNGEE. The ends were cut back, 0 bases at V and 5 bases at J, with 15 bases in the middle. CDR3 length: 15 amino acids. The CDR3: CASSVATSQVHEQYF. In DNA form, the CDR3 reads TGTGCCAGCAGCGTAGCCACTAGTCAGGTCCACGAGCAGTACTTC.

This chain connects TRBV29-1 to TRBJ1-3, with TRBD1 matching 8 bases. CDR1 is SQVTM, CDR2 ANQGSEA, per germline. There are 14 residues in the CDR3. Trimming removed 2 bases from V and 3 bases from J; junction bases left unmatched: 3. CDR3 coding DNA: TGCAGCGTTGAAACAGGGGGAAATGGAAACACCATATATTTT. Translation gives CSVETGGNGNTIYF.

The rearrangement uses TRBV5-5 and TRBJ1-2; D is uncertain. Germline CDR1 SGHKS, CDR2 YYEKEE (reference sequence). The V end lost 4 bases, the J end lost 8 bases, and 12 bases lay between the germline ends. The CDR3 runs 12 residues. The CDR3 reads CASSLVGEGYTF. CDR3 DNA sequence: TGTGCCAGCAGCCTCGTGGGAGAAGGCTACACCTTC.

The rearrangement joins TRBV2 to TRBJ2-7, with D maybe TRBD1 (5 bases). Germline values: CDR1 SNHLY, CDR2 FYNNEI. This CDR3 has 14 residues. V lost 3 bases to trimming and J lost 3 bases, with 12 bases between them. The CDR3 here is CASSEQGTFYEQYF. The CDR3 DNA follows: TGTGCCAGCAGTGAGCAGGGAACCTTCTACGAGCAGTACTTC.

The genes are TRBV5-1 and TRBJ1-2; 8 nucleotides line up with TRBD1. V shed 4 bases and J 4 bases; nucleotides not matched to a gene: 3. Germline V lookup: CDR1 SGHRS, CDR2 YFSETQ. This CDR3 comprises 13 residues. This CDR3 reads CASSPDRVYGYTF. As DNA, the CDR3 is TGCGCCAGCAGCCCGGACAGGGTCTATGGCTACACCTTC.

V is TRBV7-2 and J is TRBJ2-3; D gene ambiguous. In germline, CDR1 is SGHTA, CDR2 FQGNSA. CDR3 length: 12 residues. Deletions cut 4 bases from V and 2 bases from J, with 4 bases between. The DNA for the CDR3 is TGTGCCAGCAGCTACACCACAGATACGCAGTATTTT. Translation: CASSYTTDTQYF.

A note on this clone: Other nucleotide sequences from this sample produce the same CDR3. The chain joins TRBV5-1 to TRBJ2-7, with D tentatively TRBD2 (6 bases). V was pared by 0 bases and J by 7 bases, with 11 bases between. CDR3 length equals 13 residues. Germline lookup yields CDR1 SGHRS and CDR2 YFSETQ. CDR3 nucleotide sequence: TGCGCCAGCAGCTTGGCGGTCGCGGGGGAGCAGTACTTC. Protein product: CASSLAVAGEQYF.

V usage is TRBV28 and J usage is TRBJ1-1; D unresolved. V lost 7 bases and J 1 base, leaving 7 bases between the germline ends. Germline values: CDR1 MDHEN, CDR2 SYDVKM. The CDR3 is made up of 12 amino acids. The CDR3 DNA follows: TGTGCCAGCACCCCAGGGAACACTGAAGCTTTCTTT. Translation: CASTPGNTEAFF.

The chain employs TRBV24-1 and TRBJ2-1; 15 nucleotides agree with TRBD2. Looked up from germline, CDR1 is KGHDR and CDR2 is SFDVKD. This CDR3 is 20 amino acids long. The ends lost 7 bases at V and 0 bases at J; junction bases unmatched: 12. Here the CDR3 reads CATSSSGTSGGTLSYNEQFF. In DNA, the CDR3 is TGTGCCACCAGCTCCTCGGGGACTAGCGGGGGGACTCTCTCCTACAATGAGCAGTTCTTC.

This clone was recorded only once. V and J are TRBV5-1 and TRBJ2-5, with no clear D. Looked up from germline, CDR1 is SGHRS and CDR2 is YFSETQ. Trimming took off 0 bases at V and 2 bases at J, with 8 bases between the two ends. CDR3 length equals 14 residues. The CDR3 protein is CASSLAWRQETQYF. The CDR3, as DNA: TGCGCCAGCAGCTTGGCTTGGAGACAAGAGACCCAGTACTTC. Complete variable domain (other parts from reference TRBV5-1 and TRBJ2-5): KAGVTQTPRYLIKTRGQQVTLSCSPISGHRSVSWYQQTPGQGLQFLFEYFSETQRNKGNFPGRFSGRQFSNSRSEMNVSTLELGDSALYLCASSLAWRQETQYFGPGTRLLVL.

V and J are TRBV9 and TRBJ1-5, with a possible D match to TRBD1 (5 bases). The length of the CDR3 is 14 residues. Germline CDR1 SGDLS, CDR2 YYNGEE. V was trimmed by 2 bases and J by 2 bases, leaving 8 bases between them. The CDR3 sequence is CASSVGGRNQPQHF. DNA for the CDR3: TGTGCCAGCAGCGTGGGGGGTCGCAATCAGCCCCAGCATTTT.

V usage is TRBV15 and J usage is TRBJ2-2; TRBD2 might be the D (6 bases). The ends were cut back, 0 bases at V and 7 bases at J, with 15 bases in the middle. The CDR3 consists of 16 residues. Germline assignment: CDR1 LNHNV and CDR2 YYDKDF (reference sequence). CDR3: CATSRDRGSSGGELFF. Written as DNA, the CDR3 is TGTGCCACCAGCAGAGATCGGGGGAGTAGCGGCGGGGAGCTGTTTTTT. Looking up the rest from reference TRBV15 and TRBJ2-2 gives the full variable domain: DAMVIQNPRYQVTQFGKPVTLSCSQTLNHNVMYWYQQKSSQAPKLLFHYYDKDFNNEADTPDNFQSRRPNTSFCFLDIRSPGLGDTAMYLCATSRDRGSSGGELFFGEGSRLTVL.

This rearrangement joins TRBV5-1 to TRBJ2-2, with D uncertain. The germline CDR1 and CDR2 sequences are SGHRS and YFSETQ. The CDR3 loop spans 14 amino acids. The V end lost 1 base, the J end lost 3 bases, and 7 bases lay between the germline ends. This CDR3 is CASSLPYYTGELFF. The CDR3 coding sequence is TGCGCCAGCAGCTTGCCCTACTACACCGGGGAGCTGTTTTTT. Combining the CDR3 with reference TRBV5-1 and TRBJ2-2 gives the whole variable domain KAGVTQTPRYLIKTRGQQVTLSCSPISGHRSVSWYQQTPGQGLQFLFEYFSETQRNKGNFPGRFSGRQFSNSRSEMNVSTLELGDSALYLCASSLPYYTGELFFGEGSRLTVL.

The chain couples TRBV6-6 to TRBJ2-5; a possible D gene is TRBD1 (6 bases). Germline V gene lookup returns CDR1 MNHNY and CDR2 SVGAGI (reference sequence). Trimming left V 6 bases short and J 0 bases short, with 11 bases between. The length of the CDR3 is 14 residues. Here the CDR3 DNA reads TGTGCCAGCAGAAATTACAGGGACCAAGAGACCCAGTACTTC. Its protein product is CASRNYRDQETQYF.

The rearrangement joins TRBV2 to TRBJ2-5; 10 nucleotides match TRBD1. The trim removed 6 bases at V and 5 bases at J, leaving 6 bases unmatched. This CDR3 region has 14 residues. Germline CDR1 is SNHLY and CDR2 is FYNNEI. CDR3 region: CASRGTGVGETQYF. Here the CDR3 DNA reads TGTGCCAGCAGAGGGACAGGGGTGGGGGAGACCCAGTACTTC.